What follows are 4 T cell receptor beta chains derived from one specimen sequenced in a study of type 1 and type 2 diabetes patients. The PCR template was genomic DNA. The TCR beta CDR3 region was amplified using 30 forward and 13 reverse primers. Via MiXCR, TCRdb re-called the multiplex PCR reads, giving one row per CDR3 protein. Of around 300,000 distinct CDR3 sequences listed, more than 40% are singletons. Sequencing input: peripheral blood mononuclear cells (PBMCs). Source of these receptors: a man between 18 and 35 years old with type 2 diabetes.

The chain combines TRBV6-5 with TRBJ1-1; TRBD1 might be the D (6 bases). Per germline, CDR1 MNHEY and CDR2 SVGAGI. The CDR3 is 14 amino acids. V was shortened by 6 bases and J by 8 bases, with 19 bases between the two germline ends. CDR3 in amino acids: CASRWNRASIEAFF. DNA for the CDR3: TGTGCCAGCAGATGGAACAGGGCCTCCATCGAAGCTTTCTTT.

Concerning this clonotype: A much larger clone sits a single nucleotide away, making a read error possible. V is TRBV2 and J is TRBJ1-4; no reliable D call. CDR1 SNHLY and CDR2 FYNNEI come from the germline V gene. The CDR3 sequence is 11 residues long. CDR3 coding DNA: TGTGCCAGCATGGCAGACGAAAAACTGGTTTTT. Protein: CASMADEKLVF.

The gene calls are TRBV20-1 and TRBJ1-1; possibly TRBD1 for D (6 bases). From germline, CDR1 is DFQATT and CDR2 SNEGSKA (reference sequence). The CDR3 runs 14 residues. V lost 6 bases and J lost 1, with 15 bases in between. The CDR3 reads CSAWDTQWNTEAFF. The CDR3 DNA follows: TGCAGTGCCTGGGACACCCAATGGAACACTGAAGCTTTCTTT.

The rearrangement links TRBV20-1 to TRBJ1-6; TRBD1 matches 8 bases. CDR3 length: 16 amino acids. V dropped 6 bases and J dropped 7; count of bases not matched to a gene: 14. Germline CDR1 is DFQATT and CDR2 is SNEGSKA (reference sequence). The CDR3 DNA follows: TGCAGTGCCCAACCGCAGGGGGCGCGTAAAAATTCACCCCTCCACTTT. Residues: CSAQPQGARKNSPLHF.